This T cell receptor beta chain came from a study of CD8+CD57+ T cells in acquired aplastic anemia. Profiling of TCR beta VDJ combinations and CDR3 sequences used genomic DNA as template. Each CDR3 protein gets one entry after TCRdb re-called the reads with MiXCR. This sample has a few hundred thousand distinct CDR3 sequences, with roughly 59% found just once. V was clipped by 6 bases and J by 1 base; unmatched bases: 3. CDR1 and CDR2 (germline): MNHEY, SVGAGI. The CDR3 runs to 13 residues. Sequenced patients had shown CD8+CD57+ cell expansion by flow cytometry. This clonotype was recorded many times. The V call is TRBV6-5, the J call TRBJ2-7; TRBD1 aligns across 7 bases. This TCR was sampled from a human donor with aplastic anemia. The source material was sorted CD4+, CD8+, or CD8+CD57+ T cells (not recorded which) from PBMCs. The CDR3 here is CASRRQGSYEQYF. The CDR3 nucleotides read TGTGCCAGCAGACGACAGGGATCCTACGAGCAGTACTTC.